The 3 T cell receptor beta chains listed next were all sequenced from one sample in a study of blood T cell repertoires in COVID-19. Using immunoSEQ multiplex PCR, the repertoire was profiled, and TCRdb retains in-frame clones only, with some absent. The profile covers 250,000 to 300,000 clones, with almost 90% appearing a single time and roughly 10% taken by the ten largest. Sequenced material: peripheral blood. The receptors originated from a woman in her twenties or thirties with COVID-19, enrolled during active disease.

This chain joins TRBV11-2 and TRBJ2-2, with 9 bases identical to TRBD1. Trimming removed 1 base from V and 5 bases from J; junction bases left unmatched: 8. The CDR3 covers 17 residues. Germline V gives CDR1 SGHAT, CDR2 FQNNGV. The CDR3 loop is CASSLALGTGRTGELFF. The CDR3 DNA sequence: TGTGCCAGCAGCTTAGCCCTCGGGACAGGGAGGACCGGGGAGCTGTTTTTT.

This clone was seen a few times. The V and J genes are TRBV6-4 and TRBJ2-1, with TRBD2 matching 7 bases. Losses at the gene ends were 0 bases for V and 0 bases for J; bases not matched to a gene: 2. CDR3 length equals 16 residues. Germline lookup yields CDR1 MRHNA and CDR2 SNTAGT. CDR3 coding DNA: TGTGCCAGCAGTGACTCGGGGGGGGACTCCTACAATGAGCAGTTCTTC. This encodes CASSDSGGDSYNEQFF.

The chain recombines TRBV7-9 with TRBJ2-1, with TRBD1 matching over 8 bases. The CDR3 is 16 residues long. J lost 3 bases, V lost 4 bases, and 8 bases had no gene match. CDR1 is SEHNR, CDR2 FQNEAQ, per germline (reference sequence). CDR3 nucleotides: TGTGCCAGCAGCTCTCCCGGGACAGGTGACTACAATGAGCAGTTCTTC. This sequence encodes CASSSPGTGDYNEQFF.